These T cell receptor beta chains were read from a single sample in a study of siplizumab effects on memory and regulatory T cells. Only in-frame clones appear in the TCRdb table, and some are missing; sequencing was by immunoSEQ multiplex PCR. The sample shows tens of thousands of clones, 87% of them seen only once. The sequenced sample consisted of Tregs sorted from blood. The receptors derive from a human donor in good health. Both conserved end residues are part of each CDR3. A D gene is named only where the DNA matches it firmly. Expanded clones are given a class, and other clones once, few, many or no size at all.

>TRBJ1-2|NA|TRBV5-1|TRBD1
TGCGCCAGCGCCCCCGGGACAGGGGACTCTAACTATGGCTACACCTTC
CASAPGTGDSNYGYTF
>TRBJ2-7|NA|TRBV7-6|NA
TGTGCCAGCAGCTTAGAGGGCCGCGGAAACTACGAGCAGTACTTC
CASSLEGRGNYEQYF
>TRBJ2-6|once|TRBV18|NA
TGTGCCAGCTCACCGGAGCTACCAGGGCCTGGGGCCAACGTCCTGACTTTC
CASSPELPGPGANVLTF
>TRBJ2-3|NA|TRBV2|TRBD2
TGTGCCAGCAAATTAGGACTAGCGGGGAGCACAGATACGCAGTATTTT
CASKLGLAGSTDTQYF
>TRBJ2-1|NA|TRBV29-1|TRBD2
TGCAGCGTTCTAGCGGGGGCTTCGGGGTTCTTC
CSVLAGASGFF
>TRBJ1-2|NA|TRBV13|TRBD1
TGTGCCAGCAGCTCCCAGATTGCGGACAGGGAGGCCTATGGCTACACCTTC
CASSSQIADREAYGYTF
>TRBJ2-2|NA|TRBV7-2|TRBD1
TGTGCCAGCAGCTTTGACAGGGGTGGTGAGCTGTTTTTT
CASSFDRGGELFF
>TRBJ2-5|NA|TRBV7-9|NA
TGTGCCAGCAGCTTGACAGGGAGGCAGACCCAGTACTTC
CASSLTGRQTQYF
>TRBJ1-5|once|TRBV7-9|NA
TGTGCCAGCAGACCAACCGAGGGTCCCCAGCATTTT
CASRPTEGPQHF
>TRBJ1-1|few|TRBV27|NA
TGTGCCAGCAGTTTGATTCAGGGTCCCACTGAAGCTTTCTTT
CASSLIQGPTEAFF
>TRBJ1-2|many|TRBV19|NA
TGTGCCAGTAGCACTTCGCAAGGAGGCGGCTACACCTTC
CASSTSQGGGYTF
>TRBJ1-2|once|TRBV7-9|TRBD1
TGTGCCAGCAGCTTAGAGCGACAGGGTTATGGCTACACCTTC
CASSLERQGYGYTF
>TRBJ2-5|NA|TRBV15|NA
TGTGCCACCAGCAGAGATGTGCCAGGCGGGGAGACCCAGTACTTC
CATSRDVPGGETQYF
>TRBJ1-1|NA|TRBV5-1|NA
TGCGCCAGCGGGCTGGGGGGATCGTCTGAAGCTTTCTTT
CASGLGGSSEAFF
>TRBJ2-7|NA|TRBV12-5|NA
TGTGCTAGTGGCCTCTGGAGCTCCTACGAGCAGTACTTC
CASGLWSSYEQYF
>TRBJ2-7|NA|TRBV11-2|NA
TGTGCCAGCAGCCCTCCCCCGGACTCCTACGAGCAGTACTTC
CASSPPPDSYEQYF
>TRBJ1-2|NA|TRBV7-9|NA
TGTGCCAGCAGCCCTACAACGTTCTATGGCTACACCTTC
CASSPTTFYGYTF
>TRBJ2-3|NA|TRBV4-1|TRBD2
TGCGCCAGCAGCCAAGGCTCACTAGCGGGAAGCACAGATACGCAGTATTTT
CASSQGSLAGSTDTQYF
>TRBJ2-7|NA|TRBV7-8|NA
TGTGCCAGCAGCCGGCTCTGGGGTGACTCCCTTCCCCCTTCCTACGAGCAGTACTTC
CASSRLWGDSLPPSYEQYF
>TRBJ2-7|few|TRBV11-3|TRBD2
TGTGCCAGCAGCAAGGGCGGGGGAGTCTCCTACGAGCAGTACTTC
CASSKGGGVSYEQYF
>TRBJ2-3|NA|TRBV5-4|TRBD1
TGTGCCAGCAGCGATACAGGGGGGAACACAGATACGCAGTATTTT
CASSDTGGNTDTQYF
>TRBJ1-6|NA|TRBV12-5|NA
TGTGCTAGTGGTTTGGTAGCCGGGCGCGGCGGCTCACCCCTCCACTTT
CASGLVAGRGGSPLHF
>TRBJ2-3|NA|TRBV5-1|NA
TGCGCCAGCAGTTCGACTGGCTACACAGATACGCAGTATTTT
CASSSTGYTDTQYF
>TRBJ1-1|NA|TRBV27|TRBD1
TGTGCCAGCAGTCTAGGACAGGGATGGACTGAAGCTTTCTTT
CASSLGQGWTEAFF
>TRBJ1-4|NA|TRBV30|NA
TGTGCCTGGAGTGTAGGCGGGGGATGGGGGGGAGAAAAACTGTTTTTT
CAWSVGGGWGGEKLFF
>TRBJ2-5|NA|TRBV11-2|NA
TGTGCCAGCAGCTTAGGGGTACCTCTAGTGGGTGTAGAGACCCAGTACTTC
CASSLGVPLVGVETQYF
>TRBJ2-1|NA|TRBV19|TRBD1
TGTGCCAGTAGATCAGGACAGGGAAGGTACAATGAGCAGTTCTTC
CASRSGQGRYNEQFF
>TRBJ1-4|NA|TRBV4-2|NA
TGTGCCAGCAGCCAAGATAGCCCGGGACGCACTAATGAAAAACTGTTTTTT
CASSQDSPGRTNEKLFF
>TRBJ1-1|NA|TRBV7-6|NA
TGTGCCAGCAGCTTATTGGGCCAGGGGAGGACTGAAGCTTTCTTT
CASSLLGQGRTEAFF
>TRBJ2-1|NA|TRBV6-1|TRBD2
TGTGCCAGCAGTGTAGAACCGGGACTAGCGGGGGGGCGTGAGCAGTTCTTC
CASSVEPGLAGGREQFF
>TRBJ1-1|NA|TRBV5-1|TRBD1
TGCGCCAGCAGCTTGGGGATCGACAGGGGCAACACTGAAGCTTTCTTT
CASSLGIDRGNTEAFF
>TRBJ2-1|NA|TRBV27|TRBD2
TGTGCCAGCAGTTCCCTAGCGGGGGGGCCCTACAATGAGCAGTTCTTC
CASSSLAGGPYNEQFF
>TRBJ2-1|NA|TRBV6-5|TRBD2
TGTGCCAGCAGTTCCCTTGTGCGCGGGGGGGCCGATGAGCAGTTCTTC
CASSSLVRGGADEQFF
>TRBJ1-2|NA|TRBV28|TRBD1
TGTGCCAGCAGTTCGACAGGGACGTTTAGCTATGGCTACACCTTC
CASSSTGTFSYGYTF
>TRBJ2-5|NA|TRBV5-6|TRBD1
TGTGCCAGCAGCTTGGGTTTTTTGGACAGGGGGGAGACCCAGTACTTC
CASSLGFLDRGETQYF
>TRBJ1-2|NA|TRBV4-2|TRBD1
TGTGCCAGCAGCCCAGGACAGGGCTATTACTATGGCTACACCTTC
CASSPGQGYYYGYTF
>TRBJ2-1|once|TRBV7-9|NA
TGTGCCAGCAGCTTAGTACAGGGCTCCTACAATGAGCAGTTCTTC
CASSLVQGSYNEQFF
>TRBJ1-2|NA|TRBV30|NA
TGTGCCTGGAGTAGAATCGGCTACACCTTC
CAWSRIGYTF
>TRBJ1-3|NA|TRBV7-2|TRBD1
TGTGCCAGCAGCCCGGGACAGGGGGCATCTGGCTCTGGAAACACCATATATTTT
CASSPGQGASGSGNTIYF
>TRBJ2-5|NA|TRBV2|NA
TGTGCCAGCAGTGAATGGCTCCTTGGCGGCCCCCAAGAGACCCAGTACTTC
CASSEWLLGGPQETQYF
>TRBJ2-1|NA|TRBV10-2|TRBD2
TGCGCCAGCAGTGAGAGGGTAGCGGGGGTCAATGAGCAGTTCTTC
CASSERVAGVNEQFF